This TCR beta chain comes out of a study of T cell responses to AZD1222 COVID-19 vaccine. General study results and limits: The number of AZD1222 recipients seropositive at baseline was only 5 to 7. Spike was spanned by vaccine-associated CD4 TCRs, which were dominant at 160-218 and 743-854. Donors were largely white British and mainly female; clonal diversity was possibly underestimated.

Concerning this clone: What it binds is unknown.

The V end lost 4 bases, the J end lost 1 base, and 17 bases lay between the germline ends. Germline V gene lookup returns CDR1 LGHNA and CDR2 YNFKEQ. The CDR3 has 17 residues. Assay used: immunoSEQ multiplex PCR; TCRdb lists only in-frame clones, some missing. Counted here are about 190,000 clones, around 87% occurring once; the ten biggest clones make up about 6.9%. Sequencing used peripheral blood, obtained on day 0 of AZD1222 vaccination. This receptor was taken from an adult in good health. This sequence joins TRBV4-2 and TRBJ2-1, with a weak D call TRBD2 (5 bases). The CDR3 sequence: CASSPLGRKGSYNEQFF. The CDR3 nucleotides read TGTGCCAGCAGCCCCCTGGGGAGAAAAGGGTCCTACAATGAGCAGTTCTTC.